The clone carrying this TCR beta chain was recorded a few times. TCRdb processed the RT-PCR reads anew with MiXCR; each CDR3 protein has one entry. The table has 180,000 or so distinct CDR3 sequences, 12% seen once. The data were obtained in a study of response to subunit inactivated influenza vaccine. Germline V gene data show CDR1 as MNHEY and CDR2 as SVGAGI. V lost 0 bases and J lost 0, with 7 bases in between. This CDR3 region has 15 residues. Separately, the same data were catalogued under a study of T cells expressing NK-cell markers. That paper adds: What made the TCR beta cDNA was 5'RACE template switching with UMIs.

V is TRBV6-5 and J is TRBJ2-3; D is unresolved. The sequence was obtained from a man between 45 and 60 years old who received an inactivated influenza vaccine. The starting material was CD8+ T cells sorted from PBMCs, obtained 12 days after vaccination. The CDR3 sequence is CASSYSQTSTDTQYF. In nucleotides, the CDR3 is TGTGCCAGCAGTTACTCCCAAACGAGCACAGATACGCAGTATTTT.